This T cell receptor (beta chain) was recorded in a study of OX40 agonist ivuxolimab in advanced cancers. Across the study: Clinicians treated patients with ivuxolimab, an agonistic anti-OX40 (CD134) antibody.

Germline CDR1 is KGHSH and CDR2 is LQKENI. The CDR3 consists of 11 residues. V was clipped by 9 bases and J by 4 bases, with 9 bases between them. Only in-frame clones appear in the TCRdb table, and some are missing; sequencing was by immunoSEQ multiplex PCR. The table records roughly 65,000 clones, approximately 80% of them present only once. This specimen was CD4+ or CD8+ T cells sorted from blood, taken in a trial of the OX40 agonist ivuxolimab. The TCR was taken from an adult with an advanced solid tumor such as melanoma, head and neck, liver or kidney cancer. This rearrangement joins TRBV18 to TRBJ2-5; D remains unclear. The CDR3 sequence: CASLSLETQYF. The CDR3 DNA sequence: TGTGCCAGTCTCAGTCTAGAGACCCAGTACTTC.